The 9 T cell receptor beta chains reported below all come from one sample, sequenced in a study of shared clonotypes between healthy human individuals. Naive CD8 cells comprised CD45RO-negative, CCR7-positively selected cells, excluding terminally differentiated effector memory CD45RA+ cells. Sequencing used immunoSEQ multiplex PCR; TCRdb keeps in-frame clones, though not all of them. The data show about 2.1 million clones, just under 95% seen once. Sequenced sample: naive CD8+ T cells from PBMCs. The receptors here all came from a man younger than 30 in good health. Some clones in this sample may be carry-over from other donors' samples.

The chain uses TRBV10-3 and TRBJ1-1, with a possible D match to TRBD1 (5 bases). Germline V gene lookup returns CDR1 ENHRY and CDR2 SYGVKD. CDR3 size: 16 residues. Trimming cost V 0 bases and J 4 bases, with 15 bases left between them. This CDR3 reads CAISESGASLVTEAFF. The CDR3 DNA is TGTGCCATCAGTGAGTCTGGGGCCAGCCTTGTCACTGAAGCTTTCTTT.

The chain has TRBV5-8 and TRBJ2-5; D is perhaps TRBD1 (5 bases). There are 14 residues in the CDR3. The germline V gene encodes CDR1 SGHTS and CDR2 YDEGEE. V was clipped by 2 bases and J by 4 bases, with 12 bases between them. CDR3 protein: CASSLQEDRETQYF. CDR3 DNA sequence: TGTGCCAGCAGCTTACAGGAAGATCGAGAGACCCAGTACTTC.

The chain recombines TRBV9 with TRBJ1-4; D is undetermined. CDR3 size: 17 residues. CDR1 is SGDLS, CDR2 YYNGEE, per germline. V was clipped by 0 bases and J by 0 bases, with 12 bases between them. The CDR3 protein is CASSVDSLGATNEKLFF. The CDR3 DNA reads TGTGCCAGCAGCGTAGATAGTCTGGGAGCAACTAATGAAAAACTGTTTTTT.

CDR3 sequence: CASSDGGAISDTQYF. The CDR3, as DNA: TGTGCCAGCAGTGACGGGGGCGCGATTTCAGATACGCAGTATTTT. V and J are TRBV2 and TRBJ2-3, with D perhaps TRBD1 or TRBD2 (6 bases each). Germline V CDR1 and CDR2: SNHLY, FYNNEI. Trimming stripped 3 bases from V and 4 bases from J, with 14 bases between. The CDR3 is 15 residues long.

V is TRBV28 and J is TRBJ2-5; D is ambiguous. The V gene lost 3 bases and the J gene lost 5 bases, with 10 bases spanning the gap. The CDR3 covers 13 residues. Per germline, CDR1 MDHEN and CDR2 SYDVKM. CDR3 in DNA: TGTGCCAGCAGTTTCACATCAGCGGAGACCCAGTACTTC. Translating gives CASSFTSAETQYF. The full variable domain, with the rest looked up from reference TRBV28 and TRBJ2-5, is DVKVTQSSRYLVKRTGEKVFLECVQDMDHENMFWYRQDPGLGLRLIYFSYDVKMKEKGDIPEGYSVSREKKERFSLILESASTNQTSMYLCASSFTSAETQYFGPGTRLLVL.

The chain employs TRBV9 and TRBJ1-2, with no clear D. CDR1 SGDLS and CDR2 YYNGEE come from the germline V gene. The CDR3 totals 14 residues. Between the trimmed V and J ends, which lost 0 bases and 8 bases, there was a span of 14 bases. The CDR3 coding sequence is TGTGCCAGCAGCGTAGCAGTGACGGGCCGGGGCTACACCTTC. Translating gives CASSVAVTGRGYTF.

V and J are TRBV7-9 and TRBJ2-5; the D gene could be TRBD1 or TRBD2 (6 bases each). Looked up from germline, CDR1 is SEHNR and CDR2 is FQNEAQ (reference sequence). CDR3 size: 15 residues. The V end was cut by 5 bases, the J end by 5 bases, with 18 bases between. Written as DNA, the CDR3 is TGTGCCAGCAGCCGGGTGGGGGGCGCAGGGGAGACCCAGTACTTC. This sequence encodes CASSRVGGAGETQYF.

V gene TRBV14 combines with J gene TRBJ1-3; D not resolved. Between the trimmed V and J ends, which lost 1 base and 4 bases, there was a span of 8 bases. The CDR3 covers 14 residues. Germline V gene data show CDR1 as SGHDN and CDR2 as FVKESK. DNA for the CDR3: TGTGCCAGCAGCCAAGTTATCACCGGAAACACCATATATTTT. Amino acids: CASSQVITGNTIYF.

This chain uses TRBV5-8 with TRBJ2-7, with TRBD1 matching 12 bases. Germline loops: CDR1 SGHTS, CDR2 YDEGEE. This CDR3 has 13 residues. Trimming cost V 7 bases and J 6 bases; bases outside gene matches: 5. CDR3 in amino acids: CASAGQGATEQYF. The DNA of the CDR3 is TGTGCCAGCGCGGGACAGGGGGCCACCGAGCAGTACTTC.